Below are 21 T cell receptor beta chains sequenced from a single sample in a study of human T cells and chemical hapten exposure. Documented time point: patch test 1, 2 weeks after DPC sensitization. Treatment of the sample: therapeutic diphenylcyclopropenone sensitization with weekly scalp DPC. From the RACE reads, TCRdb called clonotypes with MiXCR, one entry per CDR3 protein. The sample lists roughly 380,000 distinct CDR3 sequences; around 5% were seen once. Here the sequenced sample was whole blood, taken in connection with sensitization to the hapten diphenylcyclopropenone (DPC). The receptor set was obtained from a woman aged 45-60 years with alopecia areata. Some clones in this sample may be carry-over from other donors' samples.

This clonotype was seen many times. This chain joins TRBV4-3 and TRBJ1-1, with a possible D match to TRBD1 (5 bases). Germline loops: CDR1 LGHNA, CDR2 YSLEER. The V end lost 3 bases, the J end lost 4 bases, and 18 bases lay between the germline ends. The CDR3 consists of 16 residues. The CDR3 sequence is CASSQRFVQGGTEAFF. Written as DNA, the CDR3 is TGCGCCAGCAGCCAGAGGTTCGTGCAGGGAGGCACTGAAGCTTTCTTT.

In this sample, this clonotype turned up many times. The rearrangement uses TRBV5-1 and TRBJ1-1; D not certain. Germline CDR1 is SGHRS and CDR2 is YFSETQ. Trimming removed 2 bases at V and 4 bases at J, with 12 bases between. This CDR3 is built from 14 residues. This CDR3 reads CASSLVGSSTEAFF. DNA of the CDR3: TGCGCCAGCAGCTTAGTGGGGTCGAGCACTGAAGCTTTCTTT.

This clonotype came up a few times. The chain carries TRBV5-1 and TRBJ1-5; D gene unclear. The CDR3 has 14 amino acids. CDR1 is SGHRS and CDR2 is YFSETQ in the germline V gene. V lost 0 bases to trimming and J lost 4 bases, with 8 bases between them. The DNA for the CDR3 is TGCGCCAGCAGCTTGGCTGGGATTAATCAGCCCCAGCATTTT. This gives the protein CASSLAGINQPQHF. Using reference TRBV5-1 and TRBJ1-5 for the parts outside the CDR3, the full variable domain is KAGVTQTPRYLIKTRGQQVTLSCSPISGHRSVSWYQQTPGQGLQFLFEYFSETQRNKGNFPGRFSGRQFSNSRSEMNVSTLELGDSALYLCASSLAGINQPQHFGDGTRLSIL.

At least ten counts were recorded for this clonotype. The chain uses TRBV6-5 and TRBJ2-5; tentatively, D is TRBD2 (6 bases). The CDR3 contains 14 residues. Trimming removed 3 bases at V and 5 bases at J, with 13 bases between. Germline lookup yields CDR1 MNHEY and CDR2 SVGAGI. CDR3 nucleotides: TGTGCCAGCAGTTATACTAGCATGGGGGAGACCCAGTACTTC. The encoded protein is CASSYTSMGETQYF.

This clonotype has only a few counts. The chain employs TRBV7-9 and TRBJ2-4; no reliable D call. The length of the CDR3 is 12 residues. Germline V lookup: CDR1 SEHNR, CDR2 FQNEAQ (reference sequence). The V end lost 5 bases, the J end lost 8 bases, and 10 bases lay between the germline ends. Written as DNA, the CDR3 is TGTGCCAGCAGCCCTCGAGGTGACATTCAGTACTTC. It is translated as CASSPRGDIQYF.

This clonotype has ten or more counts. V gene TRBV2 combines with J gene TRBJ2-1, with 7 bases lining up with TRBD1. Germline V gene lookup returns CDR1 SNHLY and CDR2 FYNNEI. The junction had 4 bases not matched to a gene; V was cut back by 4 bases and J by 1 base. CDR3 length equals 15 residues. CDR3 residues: CASSAQGVSYNEQFF. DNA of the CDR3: TGTGCCAGCAGTGCGCAGGGGGTATCCTACAATGAGCAGTTCTTC.

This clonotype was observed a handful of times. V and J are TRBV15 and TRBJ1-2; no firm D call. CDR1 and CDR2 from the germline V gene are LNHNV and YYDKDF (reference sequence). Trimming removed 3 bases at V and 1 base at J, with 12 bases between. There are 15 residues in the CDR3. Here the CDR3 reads CATSSIGGHNYGYTF. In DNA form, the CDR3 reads TGTGCCACCAGCAGTATAGGCGGGCATAACTATGGCTACACCTTC.

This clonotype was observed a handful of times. DNA of the CDR3: TGTGCCAGCAGTGAGAGCGGGAGGTTGAGCGAGCAGTACTTC. It encodes CASSESGRLSEQYF. This chain joins TRBV28 and TRBJ2-7, with TRBD2 matching over 9 bases. The V and J ends lost 5 bases and 6 bases, in that order; junction bases with no gene match: 8. Per the germline V gene, CDR1 is MDHEN and CDR2 is SYDVKM. This CDR3 contains 14 residues.

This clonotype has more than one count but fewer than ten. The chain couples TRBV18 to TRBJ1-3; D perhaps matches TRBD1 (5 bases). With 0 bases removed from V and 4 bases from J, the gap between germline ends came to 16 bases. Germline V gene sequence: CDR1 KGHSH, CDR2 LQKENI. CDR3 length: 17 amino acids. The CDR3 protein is CASSPPRQISPGNTIYF. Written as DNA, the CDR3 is TGTGCCAGCTCACCACCGAGACAGATCTCCCCGGGAAACACCATATATTTT.

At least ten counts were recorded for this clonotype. The CDR3 region is CASSFLRGTEAFF. CDR3 nucleotides: TGCGCCAGCAGCTTCTTACGGGGGACTGAAGCTTTCTTT. The rearrangement joins TRBV5-1 to TRBJ1-1; D might be TRBD1 (5 bases). Trimming cost V 2 bases and J 5 bases, with 10 bases left between them. The CDR3 runs 13 residues. CDR1 is SGHRS and CDR2 is YFSETQ in the germline V gene.

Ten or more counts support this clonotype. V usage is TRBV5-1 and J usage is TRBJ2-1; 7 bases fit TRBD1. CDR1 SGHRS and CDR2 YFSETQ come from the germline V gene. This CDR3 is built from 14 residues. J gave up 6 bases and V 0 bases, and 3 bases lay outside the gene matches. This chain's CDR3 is CASSLGQGTNEQFF. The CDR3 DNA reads TGCGCCAGCAGCTTGGGACAGGGTACCAATGAGCAGTTCTTC.

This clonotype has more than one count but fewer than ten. The CDR3, as DNA: TGTGCCAGCGCTCCAGGCGGCTATGGCTACACCTTC. It specifies CASAPGGYGYTF. The chain couples TRBV12-3 or TRBV12-4 to TRBJ1-2; D is unclear. The CDR3 consists of 12 residues. V was cut by 8 bases and J by 4 bases, with 11 bases left in between.

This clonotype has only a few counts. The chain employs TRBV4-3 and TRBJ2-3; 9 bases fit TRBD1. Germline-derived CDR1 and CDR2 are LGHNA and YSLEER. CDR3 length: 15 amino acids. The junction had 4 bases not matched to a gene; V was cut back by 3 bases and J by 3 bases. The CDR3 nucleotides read TGCGCCAGCAGCCAGGGACAGGGAAGGACAGATACGCAGTATTTT. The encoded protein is CASSQGQGRTDTQYF.

The CDR3 loop reads CAIFGQGARIGYGYTF. In nucleotides, the CDR3 is TGTGCCATCTTTGGACAGGGGGCGCGAATTGGCTATGGCTACACCTTC. The J gene is TRBJ1-2, the V gene TRBV15; 11 nucleotides match TRBD1. CDR3 length: 16 amino acids. Germline V gene lookup returns CDR1 LNHNV and CDR2 YYDKDF (reference sequence). The ends lost 10 bases at V and 4 bases at J; junction bases unmatched: 14. The whole variable domain, filled in from reference TRBV15 and TRBJ1-2, reads DAMVIQNPRYQVTQFGKPVTLSCSQTLNHNVMYWYQQKSSQAPKLLFHYYDKDFNNEADTPDNFQSRRPNTSFCFLDIRSPGLGDTAMYLCAIFGQGARIGYGYTFGSGTRLTVV.

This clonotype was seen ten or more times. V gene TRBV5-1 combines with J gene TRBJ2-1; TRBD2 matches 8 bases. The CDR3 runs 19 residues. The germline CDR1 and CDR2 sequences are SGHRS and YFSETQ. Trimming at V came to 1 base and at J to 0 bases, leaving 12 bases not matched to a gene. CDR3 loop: CASSLLRGASTSSYNEQFF. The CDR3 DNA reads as TGCGCCAGCAGCTTGCTGCGGGGGGCTTCTACGAGCTCCTACAATGAGCAGTTCTTC. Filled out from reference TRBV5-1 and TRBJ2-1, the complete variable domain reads KAGVTQTPRYLIKTRGQQVTLSCSPISGHRSVSWYQQTPGQGLQFLFEYFSETQRNKGNFPGRFSGRQFSNSRSEMNVSTLELGDSALYLCASSLLRGASTSSYNEQFFGPGTRLTVL.

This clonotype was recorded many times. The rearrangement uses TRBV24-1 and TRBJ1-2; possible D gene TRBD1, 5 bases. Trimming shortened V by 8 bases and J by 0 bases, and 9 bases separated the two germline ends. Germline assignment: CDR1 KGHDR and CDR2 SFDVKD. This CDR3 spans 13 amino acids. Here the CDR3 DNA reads TGTGCCACCAAGGACAATACTAACTATGGCTACACCTTC. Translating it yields CATKDNTNYGYTF.

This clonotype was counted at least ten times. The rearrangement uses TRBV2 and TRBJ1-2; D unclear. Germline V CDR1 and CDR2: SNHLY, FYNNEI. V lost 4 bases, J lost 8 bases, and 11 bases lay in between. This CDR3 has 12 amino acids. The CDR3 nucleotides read TGTGCCAGCAGTGGGACGCCGGGCGGCTACACCTTC. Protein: CASSGTPGGYTF.

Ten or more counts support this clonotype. The CDR3 coding sequence is TGCAGCGTTGAAGATCCAGTCCCCCTAGCGGATAGCTCCTACGAGCAGTACTTC. This translates into CSVEDPVPLADSSYEQYF. V is TRBV29-1 and J is TRBJ2-7, with 7 bases matching TRBD2. Trimming at V came to 0 bases and at J to 0 bases, leaving 14 bases not matched to a gene. The CDR3 is made up of 18 amino acids. Germline V gives CDR1 SQVTM, CDR2 ANQGSEA.

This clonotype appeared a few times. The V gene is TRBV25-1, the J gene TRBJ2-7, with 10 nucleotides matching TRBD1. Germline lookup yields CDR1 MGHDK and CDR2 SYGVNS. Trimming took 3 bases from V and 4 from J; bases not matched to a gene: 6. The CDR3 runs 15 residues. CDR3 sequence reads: CASSDSRTGGYEQYF. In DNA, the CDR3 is TGTGCCAGCAGTGATTCGAGGACAGGGGGATACGAGCAGTACTTC.

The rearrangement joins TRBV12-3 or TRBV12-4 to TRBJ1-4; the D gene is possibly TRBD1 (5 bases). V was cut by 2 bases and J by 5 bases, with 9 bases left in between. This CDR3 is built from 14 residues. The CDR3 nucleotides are TGTGCCAGCAGTTTAAGGGGTTCAAATGAAAAACTGTTTTTT. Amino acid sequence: CASSLRGSNEKLFF.

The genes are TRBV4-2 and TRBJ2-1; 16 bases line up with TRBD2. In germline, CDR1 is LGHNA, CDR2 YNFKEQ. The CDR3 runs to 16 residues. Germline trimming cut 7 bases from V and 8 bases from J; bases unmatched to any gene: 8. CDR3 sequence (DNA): TGTGCCAGCACCTCCGGCGGGACTAGCGGGAGGGATGAGCAGTTCTTC. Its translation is CASTSGGTSGRDEQFF.